This passage covers 32 T cell receptor beta chains from one sample sequenced in a study of T cell repertoires in cytomegalovirus infection (dated by TCRdb to the late 2010s). The listed sequencing device is Illumina HiSeq 1500. TCRdb trimmed the raw reads at Q25, called clones with MiXCR and kept productive beta chains. Each CDR3 protein gets just one entry, which takes the most common genes and DNA from the rows behind it. A total of approximately 1,000,000 distinct CDR3 sequences appear in this sample, approximately 30% of them only once. The top ten clonotypes cover around 15% of the sample. What the treatment or condition label conveys for this sample: in vitro stimulation with specific CMV peptide epitopes to enrich CMV-specific T cells. Their antigens remain unidentified. The specimen comprised cultured CD8+ T cells from PBMCs, sampled from culture after CMV antigen stimulation. The source of these receptors is a human donor in good health (CMV status not recorded). Some clones in this sample may be carry-over from other donors' samples.

The chain links TRBV19 to TRBJ2-1; 9 nucleotides match TRBD1. J gave up 8 bases and V 8 bases, and 13 bases lay outside the gene matches. CDR1 and CDR2 (germline): LNHDA, SQIVND (reference sequence). CDR3 length equals 15 residues. The DNA of the CDR3 is TGTGCCAGTCGGGACAGGGCTGTAGGTTGGGATGAGCAGTTCTTC. Protein: CASRDRAVGWDEQFF.

This clonotype was detected a few times. This chain joins TRBV28 and TRBJ2-1, with D possibly TRBD2 on 6 matching bases. Deletions cut 4 bases from V and 0 bases from J, with 16 bases between. CDR1 MDHEN and CDR2 SYDVKM come from the germline V gene. The CDR3 is made up of 17 amino acids. CDR3 in amino acids: CASSSRSGPSSYNEQFF. CDR3 in DNA: TGTGCCAGCAGTTCTAGGAGCGGGCCGAGCTCCTACAATGAGCAGTTCTTC.

This clonotype came up many times. The chain recombines TRBV7-6 with TRBJ2-5; D might be TRBD2 (5 bases). Germline CDR1 is SGHVS and CDR2 is FNYEAQ. V shed 3 bases and J shed 4 bases, with 9 bases lying between them. This CDR3 has 13 amino acids. CDR3 nucleotides: TGTGCCAGCAGCTTCGCGGGCGGAGAGACCCAGTACTTC. It yields the protein CASSFAGGETQYF.

The V and J genes are TRBV9 and TRBJ1-5, with 10 bases aligning to TRBD1. The CDR3 is 14 residues long. CDR1 is SGDLS and CDR2 is YYNGEE in the germline V gene. V lost 3 bases, J lost 5 bases, and 2 bases stayed unmatched. DNA for the CDR3: TGTGCCAGCAGCGGCGGACAGGGGGATCAGCCCCAGCATTTT. It specifies CASSGGQGDQPQHF.

This clonotype turned up a few times. The rearrangement joins TRBV4-3 to TRBJ2-3; perhaps TRBD1 as D (6 bases). The V gene lost 4 bases and the J gene lost 5 bases, with 13 bases spanning the gap. Germline CDR1 and CDR2: LGHNA and YSLEER. This CDR3 is 14 amino acids long. In DNA form, the CDR3 reads TGCGCCAGCAGCCCCCTGCAGGGGCTAGATACGCAGTATTTT. Its protein is CASSPLQGLDTQYF.

The sample holds a few counts of this clonotype. V is TRBV20-1 and J is TRBJ2-1; 9 bases map to TRBD2. The CDR3 has 14 residues. Germline trimming cut 3 bases from V and 6 bases from J; bases unmatched to any gene: 6. The germline gives CDR1 DFQATT, CDR2 SNEGSKA (reference sequence). The CDR3 sequence is CSASDLAGLNEQFF. Written as DNA, the CDR3 is TGCAGTGCTAGCGACCTAGCGGGGCTCAATGAGCAGTTCTTC.

This clonotype was seen repeatedly, ten times or more. This CDR3 is CASSLIVTEAFF. The CDR3 DNA reads as TGTGCCAGCAGCCTCATTGTAACTGAAGCTTTCTTT. V usage is TRBV7-9 and J usage is TRBJ1-1; D ambiguous. CDR3 length: 12 residues. CDR1 is SEHNR, CDR2 FQNEAQ, per germline (reference sequence). V was pared by 5 bases and J by 5 bases, with 9 bases between.

V is TRBV7-6 and J is TRBJ2-5; 12 bases line up with TRBD2. Germline V gene data show CDR1 as SGHVS and CDR2 as FNYEAQ. CDR3 length equals 16 residues. With V trimmed by 4 bases and J by 5 bases, 8 bases remained unmatched. The CDR3 nucleotides read TGTGCCAGCAGCTCCCGACTAGCGGGGGCGACGGAGACCCAGTACTTC. Translating gives CASSSRLAGATETQYF.

The V and J genes are TRBV10-2 and TRBJ2-7; D is unresolved. The V gene's germline CDR1 is WSHSY and CDR2 SAAADI. The CDR3 covers 12 residues. Trimming removed 0 bases at V and 3 bases at J, with 3 bases between. Written as DNA, the CDR3 is TGCGCCAGCAGTGAGTCTGACTACGAGCAGTACTTC. Its protein is CASSESDYEQYF.

As for this clonotype: Relative to the germline gene, one junction end is altered; a read error may explain this. The chain employs TRBV7-6 and TRBJ2-1; D is possibly TRBD1 or TRBD2 (5 bases each). Germline V lookup: CDR1 SGHVS, CDR2 FNYEAQ. The CDR3 is 15 residues long. In DNA, the CDR3 is TGTGCTAGCAGCTTAGGGGACCCGGCATACAATGAGCAGTTCTTC. Its translation is CASSLGDPAYNEQFF.

This chain connects TRBV10-1 to TRBJ1-1; no firm D call. CDR1 WNHNN and CDR2 SYGVQD come from the germline V gene (reference sequence). Trimming removed 0 bases at V and 1 base at J, with 9 bases between. CDR3 length: 15 residues. This chain's CDR3 is CASSESTMGNTEAFF. CDR3 coding DNA: TGCGCCAGCAGTGAGTCGACAATGGGGAACACTGAAGCTTTCTTT.

This rearrangement joins TRBV4-1 to TRBJ1-1; 9 nucleotides align to TRBD1. This CDR3 spans 15 amino acids. The V and J ends lost 1 base and 5 bases, in that order; junction bases with no gene match: 5. Looked up from germline, CDR1 is MGHRA and CDR2 is YSYEKL. CDR3 residues: CASSQVPGQGTEAFF. The CDR3 DNA reads TGCGCCAGCAGCCAAGTACCGGGACAGGGAACTGAAGCTTTCTTT.

The CDR3 is CASSQEAQGGNEQYV. The CDR3 DNA is TGCGCCAGCAGCCAAGAGGCCCAAGGGGGCAACGAGCAGTACGTC. This sequence joins TRBV4-1 and TRBJ2-7, with 7 bases that match TRBD1. The CDR3 length is 15 residues. Trimming cost V 0 bases and J 5 bases; bases outside gene matches: 7. Germline assignment: CDR1 MGHRA and CDR2 YSYEKL.

This sequence joins TRBV6-2 or TRBV6-3 and TRBJ1-1; D is undetermined. The germline gives CDR1 MNHEY, CDR2 SVGEGT. The CDR3 is made up of 13 amino acids. Trimming left V 2 bases short and J 1 base short, with 5 bases between. CDR3 region: CASSYLANTEAFF. CDR3 coding DNA: TGTGCCAGCAGTTACCTGGCGAACACTGAAGCTTTCTTT.

This clonotype was seen a few times. The chain uses TRBV7-6 and TRBJ2-1; TRBD2 matches at 10 bases. This CDR3 contains 15 residues. Unmatched junction bases numbered 6, after V lost 3 bases and J lost 7 bases. CDR1 is SGHVS, CDR2 FNYEAQ, per germline. The chain's CDR3 is CASSLSAGGLNEQFF. DNA for the CDR3: TGTGCCAGCAGCTTGTCAGCGGGGGGGCTAAATGAGCAGTTCTTC.

This clonotype was counted a few times. V and J are TRBV10-3 and TRBJ1-6; a possible D gene is TRBD1 (6 bases). V lost 10 bases to trimming and J lost 4 bases, with 14 bases between them. CDR3 length: 14 amino acids. Germline loops: CDR1 ENHRY, CDR2 SYGVKD. CDR3 residues: CATSEDSYNSPLHF. In DNA form, the CDR3 reads TGTGCCACGTCGGAGGACAGTTATAATTCACCCCTCCACTTT.

Only a few counts were recorded for this clonotype. The genes are TRBV6-2 or TRBV6-3 and TRBJ2-7; 9 nucleotides match TRBD2. The germline gives CDR1 MNHEY, CDR2 SVGEGT. This CDR3 spans 16 amino acids. The V segment lost 0 bases and the J segment 3 bases; nucleotides outside the gene matches: 6. The CDR3 DNA follows: TGTGCCAGCAGTTACTCTCGAGCTAGCGGGGACTACGAGCAGTACGTC. Amino acid sequence: CASSYSRASGDYEQYV.

This chain connects TRBV29-1 to TRBJ1-2; a weak D match, TRBD1 (5 bases). Between the trimmed V and J ends, which lost 7 bases and 8 bases, there was a span of 17 bases. This CDR3 is built from 12 residues. The germline V gene encodes CDR1 SQVTM and CDR2 ANQGSEA. Here the CDR3 DNA reads TGCAGCGCCATCGGGACGCCGGGGGGCTACACCTTC. This sequence encodes CSAIGTPGGYTF.

The gene calls are TRBV7-6 and TRBJ1-4; the D gene is possibly TRBD1 (5 bases). The CDR3 is 16 amino acids. CDR1 is SGHVS and CDR2 is FNYEAQ in the germline V gene. Trimming took off 5 bases at V and 3 bases at J, with 16 bases between the two ends. This CDR3 reads CASSPTSGGSNEKLFF. Here the CDR3 DNA reads TGTGCCAGCAGCCCCACCTCCGGGGGGTCTAATGAAAAACTGTTTTTT.

This clonotype was seen at least ten times. An end of the junction does not agree with germline; a read error may underlie this. This sequence joins TRBV7-6 and TRBJ1-1, with a tentative D call TRBD1 (5 bases). CDR3 length: 13 amino acids. Germline V gives CDR1 SGHVS, CDR2 FNYEAQ. CDR3 bases: TGTGCCAGCAGCTTGGGGGAGGACACCGAAGCTTTCTTT. Translation gives CASSLGEDTEAFF.

This clonotype was observed many times. V usage is TRBV7-3 and J usage is TRBJ2-3; D might be TRBD2 (5 bases). V lost 1 base, J lost 5 bases, and 13 bases lay in between. The CDR3 runs to 15 residues. Germline V gene data show CDR1 as SGHTA and CDR2 as FQGTGA. The CDR3 loop reads CASSLMSGSKDTQYF. CDR3 coding DNA: TGTGCCAGCAGCTTAATGTCGGGGAGTAAAGATACGCAGTATTTT.

On this clonotype itself: A much larger clone differs from this one at a single base, so this may be a read error. The chain couples TRBV7-6 to TRBJ2-1; 8 nucleotides align to TRBD2. In germline, CDR1 is SGHVS, CDR2 FNYEAQ. This CDR3 has 15 residues. CDR3 in DNA: TGTTCCAGCAGCTTGGGCAGAAGCGGGGGCAATGAGCAGTTCTTC. Its protein product is CSSSLGRSGGNEQFF.

This clonotype occurred a few times. This rearrangement joins TRBV7-9 to TRBJ2-7, with 11 bases identical to TRBD2. The germline gives CDR1 SEHNR, CDR2 FQNEAQ (reference sequence). The CDR3 runs to 17 residues. V dropped 1 base and J dropped 2; count of bases not matched to a gene: 7. CDR3 residues: CASSLGLAGGETYEQYV. CDR3 coding DNA: TGTGCCAGCAGCTTAGGGTTAGCGGGGGGGGAGACCTACGAGCAGTACGTC.

This clonotype was seen many times. The chain links TRBV11-2 to TRBJ2-5; D is tentatively TRBD1 or TRBD2 (5 bases each). Germline-derived CDR1 and CDR2 are SGHAT and FQNNGV. CDR3 length: 15 residues. V was cut by 5 bases and J by 5 bases, with 18 bases left in between. CDR3 loop: CASSLGAHSRETQYF. The CDR3, as DNA: TGTGCCAGCAGCCTCGGGGCCCACTCGCGGGAGACCCAGTACTTC.

This clonotype has only a few counts. Written as DNA, the CDR3 is TGTGCCAGCAGTTTTCGTGCGAAGTCTCAGTACTTC. Its protein product is CASSFRAKSQYF. The J gene is TRBJ2-4, the V gene TRBV12-3 or TRBV12-4, with D unclear. The CDR3 runs to 12 residues. The ends were cut back, 3 bases at V and 12 bases at J, with 12 bases in the middle.

This CDR3 is CASSSSGLAGGAADTQYF. CDR3 DNA sequence: TGTGCCAGCAGTTCCTCGGGACTAGCGGGGGGGGCCGCAGATACGCAGTATTTT. J is TRBJ2-3 and V is TRBV27, with 16 nucleotides matching TRBD2. CDR1 and CDR2 from the germline V gene are MNHEY and SMNVEV (reference sequence). J lost 4 bases, V lost 4 bases, and 8 bases had no gene match. CDR3 length: 18 amino acids.

This clonotype turned up a few times. The chain carries TRBV11-2 and TRBJ2-1, with unresolved D. V was shortened by 2 bases and J by 5 bases, with 4 bases between the two germline ends. From germline, CDR1 is SGHAT and CDR2 FQNNGV. The CDR3 contains 12 residues. CDR3 nucleotide sequence: TGTGCCAGCAGCTTAAGAAACAATGAGCAGTTCTTC. This encodes CASSLRNNEQFF.

As for this clonotype: The junction shows a germline mismatch at one end, possibly a read error. The CDR3 reads CASRDPGQGMNERFF. In nucleotides, the CDR3 is TGTGCCAGCAGGGATCCGGGACAGGGTATGAATGAGCGGTTCTTC. The V call is TRBV7-8, the J call TRBJ2-1; 9 bases agree with TRBD1. Germline V gene lookup returns CDR1 SGHVS and CDR2 FQNEAQ. This CDR3 comprises 15 residues.

V usage is TRBV19 and J usage is TRBJ1-6; D is uncertain. The CDR3 sequence is 14 residues long. Per the germline V gene, CDR1 is LNHDA and CDR2 is SQIVND (reference sequence). V was pared by 5 bases and J by 5 bases, with 10 bases between. The CDR3 loop is CASSWGYNNSPLHF. In nucleotides, the CDR3 is TGTGCCAGTAGTTGGGGATACAATAATTCACCCCTCCACTTT. Looking up the rest from reference TRBV19 and TRBJ1-6 gives the full variable domain: DGGITQSPKYLFRKEGQNVTLSCEQNLNHDAMYWYRQDPGQGLRLIYYSQIVNDFQKGDIAEGYSVSREKKESFPLTVTSAQKNPTAFYLCASSWGYNNSPLHFGNGTRLTVT.

This chain connects TRBV19 to TRBJ1-5; 9 bases match TRBD1. Germline V lookup: CDR1 LNHDA, CDR2 SQIVND (reference sequence). The junction had 6 bases not matched to a gene; V was cut back by 3 bases and J by 0 bases. The CDR3 is 17 residues long. In nucleotides, the CDR3 is TGTGCCAGTAGTATCCCGACAGGGGGTTATAGCAATCAGCCCCAGCATTTT. It codes for CASSIPTGGYSNQPQHF.

This clonotype was detected a few times. The chain couples TRBV7-2 to TRBJ1-2; TRBD1 matches 7 bases. The CDR3 sequence is 13 residues long. Germline trimming cut 4 bases from V and 6 bases from J; bases unmatched to any gene: 5. The V gene's germline CDR1 is SGHTA and CDR2 FQGNSA. CDR3 sequence reads: CASSWQGGHGYTF. As DNA, the CDR3 is TGTGCCAGCAGCTGGCAGGGGGGGCATGGCTACACCTTC. Full variable domain (missing parts from reference TRBV7-2 and TRBJ1-2): GAGVSQSPSNKVTEKGKDVELRCDPISGHTALYWYRQSLGQGLEFLIYFQGNSAPDKSGLPSDRFSAERTGGSVSTLTIQRTQQEDSAVYLCASSWQGGHGYTFGSGTRLTVV.

This clonotype was detected only a few times. The chain joins TRBV7-8 to TRBJ1-2, with 9 positions matching TRBD1. J was trimmed by 4 bases and V by 4 bases; bases with no gene match: 7. Looked up from germline, CDR1 is SGHVS and CDR2 is FQNEAQ. The CDR3 spans 15 residues. CDR3 region: CASSSRDRVGYGYTF. The CDR3 coding sequence is TGTGCCAGCAGCTCTCGGGACAGGGTTGGCTATGGCTACACCTTC.